These T cell receptor beta chains were read from a single sample in a study of Ad26.COV2.S vaccination and SARS-CoV-2 variants. Generated by immunoSEQ multiplex PCR, the TCRdb table keeps only in-frame clones and is missing some. The sample yields 85,000 to 95,000 clones, approximately 77% seen once. The sample in question was peripheral blood, obtained after recovery from COVID-19. The receptors shown here come from a human donor who had recovered from COVID-19. CDR3s include the opening cysteine and the closing phenylalanine or tryptophan. The D gene is left open where the match is weak. Clone sizes are given selectively: once, few, many, or a class where the clone is expanded.

j_call clone_size d_call v_call cdr3_aa cdr3_nt
TRBJ1-2 - - TRBV12-3/TRBV12-4 CASSLQGEGYTF TGTGCCAGCAGTCTGCAGGGAGAGGGCTACACCTTC
TRBJ1-2 - - TRBV10-3 CAMSRGTHGYTF TGTGCCATGTCGCGGGGGACACATGGCTACACCTTC
TRBJ1-2 - - TRBV28 CASSSPGDSRYGYTF TGTGCCAGCAGTTCCCCAGGGGACTCTCGGTATGGCTACACCTTC
TRBJ2-1 - TRBD2 TRBV11-3 CASSLAGGPYNEQFF TGTGCCAGCAGCTTAGCGGGGGGGCCCTACAATGAGCAGTTCTTC
TRBJ1-2 - - TRBV28 CASAGDYGYTF TGTGCCAGTGCAGGGGACTATGGCTACACCTTC
TRBJ2-2 once - TRBV7-3 CASSLSSGELFF TGTGCCAGCAGCTTAAGCTCCGGGGAGCTGTTTTTT
TRBJ2-1 - TRBD2 TRBV6-5 CASSPGLGRNNEQFF TGTGCCAGCAGTCCGGGACTAGGGAGGAACAATGAGCAGTTCTTC
TRBJ2-1 - TRBD2 TRBV6-5 CASSYPGLAGDEQFF TGTGCCAGCAGTTACCCGGGACTAGCGGGAGACGAGCAGTTCTTC
TRBJ2-7 - - TRBV6-5 CASSSTGHEQYF TGTGCCAGCAGTTCCACAGGTCACGAGCAGTACTTC
TRBJ1-2 - TRBD1 TRBV28 CASSLEDRVHYGYTF TGTGCCAGCAGTTTAGAGGACAGGGTGCATTATGGCTACACCTTC
TRBJ1-5 - TRBD1 TRBV6-1 CASSEPGGRGLNRNQPQHF TGTGCCAGCAGTGAACCCGGAGGGAGGGGGCTGAATCGGAATCAGCCCCAGCATTTT
TRBJ2-3 - - TRBV5-1 CASSLVNPTDTQYF TGCGCCAGCAGCTTGGTCAACCCCACAGATACGCAGTATTTT
TRBJ2-7 - - TRBV24-1 CATSFGTTQYF TGTGCCACCAGCTTTGGGACAACGCAGTACTTC
TRBJ1-4 - - TRBV7-2 CASSPGVEFGKLFF TGTGCCAGCAGCCCAGGGGTGGAATTCGGAAAACTGTTTTTT
TRBJ2-3 once TRBD2 TRBV2 CASSLQREGRGTDTQYF TGTGCCAGCAGCTTGCAGCGGGAGGGCCGCGGCACAGATACGCAGTATTTT
TRBJ2-3 - TRBD2 TRBV5-5 CASSPGTSGRTDTQYF TGTGCCAGCAGCCCAGGGACTAGCGGGAGAACAGATACGCAGTATTTT
TRBJ1-1 - - TRBV19 CASSLPLATIQGTNTEAFF TGTGCCAGTAGTCTTCCCCTGGCGACTATTCAGGGAACGAACACTGAAGCTTTCTTT
TRBJ1-2 - - TRBV27 CASSLSAGRVNYGYTF TGTGCCAGCAGTTTATCCGCAGGGAGGGTTAACTATGGCTACACCTTC
TRBJ2-7 few - TRBV2 CASSVGGVAYEQYF TGTGCCAGCAGTGTAGGGGGAGTAGCCTACGAGCAGTACTTC
TRBJ2-7 few TRBD2 TRBV6-2/TRBV6-3 CASSSPGLVSYEQYF TGTGCCAGCAGTTCCCCGGGACTAGTGTCCTACGAGCAGTACTTC
TRBJ2-7 - - TRBV4-2 CASSRFVGTRGEYEQYF TGTGCCAGCAGCCGCTTCGTGGGGACAAGGGGAGAGTACGAGCAGTACTTC
TRBJ2-3 - - TRBV4-1 CASSHPQDTSTDTQYF TGCGCCAGCAGCCATCCCCAAGACACCAGCACAGATACGCAGTATTTT
TRBJ1-3 few - TRBV9 CASSVELYPDYSGNTIYF TGTGCCAGCAGCGTCGAATTGTACCCTGATTACTCTGGAAACACCATATATTTT
TRBJ2-7 - - TRBV25-1 CASSRTSGSSSYEQYF TGTGCCAGCAGTAGGACCTCCGGCTCCAGCTCCTACGAGCAGTACTTC
TRBJ1-1 - TRBD1 TRBV12-3/TRBV12-4 CASSSTGGKAFF TGTGCCAGCAGCTCGACAGGGGGCAAAGCTTTCTTT
TRBJ2-7 - TRBD1 TRBV29-1 CSVGDRVEQYF TGCAGCGTGGGGGACAGGGTCGAGCAGTACTTC
TRBJ2-2 - - TRBV5-6 CASSFVGFGELFF TGTGCCAGCAGCTTTGTTGGTTTTGGGGAGCTGTTTTTT
TRBJ1-4 - - TRBV5-5 CASSLEAGWREKLFF TGTGCCAGCAGCTTGGAAGCAGGTTGGCGTGAAAAACTGTTTTTT
TRBJ2-1 - TRBD1 TRBV10-3 CAISGGADRGRNEQFF TGTGCCATCAGTGGTGGGGCAGACAGGGGGCGAAATGAGCAGTTCTTC
TRBJ1-3 few TRBD1 TRBV9 CASSVDPGQGFRNTIYF TGTGCCAGCAGCGTAGATCCGGGACAGGGGTTTAGAAACACCATATATTTT
TRBJ1-1 - - TRBV7-2 CASSPLQGRGTEAFF TGTGCCAGCTCCCCACTACAGGGAAGAGGCACTGAAGCTTTCTTT
TRBJ2-7 - - TRBV13 CASSSRWQVYEQYF TGTGCCAGCAGCTCTAGGTGGCAGGTCTACGAGCAGTACTTC
TRBJ2-3 - TRBD2 TRBV27 CASSLTSGTDTQYF TGTGCCAGCAGTCTGACTAGCGGGACAGATACGCAGTATTTT
TRBJ2-5 - - TRBV21-1 CASSKVGRAMEPGETQYF TGTGCCAGCAGCAAAGTAGGGCGGGCTATGGAGCCCGGAGAGACCCAGTACTTC
TRBJ2-2 - TRBD2 TRBV24-1 CASQAGTSGGELFF TGTGCCTCTCAAGCCGGGACTAGTGGTGGGGAGCTGTTTTTT
TRBJ2-3 - TRBD2 TRBV7-9 CASSSRLAGTDTQYF TGTGCCAGCAGCTCACGACTAGCGGGTACAGATACGCAGTATTTT
TRBJ2-3 many TRBD2 TRBV5-4 CASSRGLVLSTDTQYF TGTGCCAGCAGCCGTGGACTAGTCTTATCCACAGATACGCAGTATTTT
TRBJ2-7 - - TRBV4-1 CASSQAVGVLDEQYF TGCGCCAGCAGCCAAGCCGTGGGAGTATTGGACGAGCAGTACTTC
TRBJ1-2 - - TRBV19 CASSPLANTNYGYTF TGTGCCAGTAGTCCATTAGCGAACACTAACTATGGCTACACCTTC
TRBJ2-3 - TRBD2 TRBV7-2 CASSSQAGGTDTQYF TGTGCCAGCAGCTCTCAAGCGGGGGGCACAGATACGCAGTATTTT
TRBJ2-5 - - TRBV3-1/TRBV3-2 CASSQGRKQETQYF TGTGCCAGCAGCCAGGGTAGGAAACAAGAGACCCAGTACTTC
TRBJ1-2 few TRBD1 TRBV28 CADEGQGYGYTF TGTGCCGACGAGGGACAGGGCTATGGCTACACCTTC